This T cell receptor (beta chain) was obtained from a study of OX40 agonist ivuxolimab in advanced cancers. Study at large: Treatment received earlier with anti-PD-1, anti-PD-L1 or anti-CTLA-4 agents was allowed, and more than 35% had some.

The data were produced by immunoSEQ multiplex PCR, yet TCRdb's version contains in-frame clones alone and is incomplete. The sample holds some 70,000 clones, about 89% seen once. Findings and caveats of the study: Dosing at 0.1 to 3.0 mg/kg was accompanied by clonal expansion of CD4+ and CD8+ blood T cells by week 6. Among T cells, CD8+ cells averaged more expanded clones than CD4+ cells.

Drawing of blood for sampling happened at baseline, at cycle 4 day 1, and at cycle 7 day 1. Note on this clone: Its antigen is not identified.

Germline loops: CDR1 SGHRS, CDR2 YFSETQ. Trimming removed 6 bases from V and 4 bases from J; junction bases left unmatched: 8. The CDR3 covers 15 residues. The material sequenced was CD4+ or CD8+ T cells sorted from blood, taken in a trial of the OX40 agonist ivuxolimab. This chain connects TRBV5-1 to TRBJ2-3; 10 bases are shared with TRBD2. The sequence was obtained from an adult with an advanced solid tumor such as melanoma, head and neck, liver or kidney cancer. The CDR3: CASKSSGRGPDTQYF. CDR3 bases: TGCGCCAGCAAATCGAGCGGGAGGGGGCCAGATACGCAGTATTTT.